Following are 30 T cell receptor beta chains from one sample sequenced in a study of blood T cells in healthy people across ages. PCR was performed a second time for about 7 to 12 cycles using a sample-barcoded 5' primer and a J-beta primer mix. TCRdb analysed the 5' RACE reads with MiXCR anew, one entry per CDR3 protein. The table lists just under 550,000 distinct CDR3 sequences, around 24% of them singletons. The data were also submitted as part of a second study, on T cells of mothers and their children.

The sample comprised blood. Receptors originate from a boy aged 5-17 years in good health.

This clonotype was observed a few times. V usage is TRBV12-3 or TRBV12-4 and J usage is TRBJ2-7; 9 nucleotides agree with TRBD1. After removal of 5 bases from V and 4 bases from J, the junction contained 6 bases not matched to a gene. CDR3 length: 14 residues. DNA for the CDR3: TGTGCCAGCAGTGCGGACAGGGGAGCATACGAGCAGTACTTC. It is translated as CASSADRGAYEQYF.

The table lists this clonotype with a few counts. V is TRBV20-1 and J is TRBJ1-2, with D hard to call. Germline V gene sequence: CDR1 DFQATT, CDR2 SNEGSKA (reference sequence). The CDR3 is 11 residues long. Between the trimmed V and J ends, which lost 5 bases and 6 bases, there was a span of 10 bases. The CDR3 reads CSADPLDGYTF. The CDR3 coding sequence is TGCAGTGCTGACCCGTTAGATGGCTACACCTTC.

J is TRBJ2-7 and V is TRBV24-1; D possibly corresponds to TRBD1 (6 bases). Germline CDR1 reads KGHDR; CDR2 reads SFDVKD. The ends were cut back, 3 bases at V and 3 bases at J, with 17 bases in the middle. This CDR3 has 16 residues. The CDR3 here is CATSDKEDRKNYEQYF. The DNA of the CDR3 is TGTGCCACCAGTGATAAAGAGGACAGAAAGAACTACGAGCAGTACTTC.

This clonotype appeared many times. This sequence joins TRBV5-1 and TRBJ2-5, with D tentatively TRBD1 or TRBD2 (5 bases each). There are 15 residues in the CDR3. V lost 0 bases, J lost 4 bases, and 13 bases lay in between. From germline, CDR1 is SGHRS and CDR2 YFSETQ. The CDR3 reads CASSLGGIGRETQYF. CDR3 in DNA: TGCGCCAGCAGCTTGGGGGGCATTGGGAGAGAGACCCAGTACTTC.

The chain combines TRBV18 with TRBJ2-5; D possibly corresponds to TRBD2 (5 bases). The CDR3 is 15 residues long. Trimming pared 3 bases from V and 2 bases from J, leaving 13 bases between. CDR1 is KGHSH and CDR2 is LQKENI in the germline V gene. The CDR3 DNA reads TGTGCCAGCTCACCCGGACGGAGGTCTCAAGAGACCCAGTACTTC. It yields the protein CASSPGRRSQETQYF. Together with reference TRBV18 and TRBJ2-5, the CDR3 gives the full variable domain: NAGVMQNPRHLVRRRGQEARLRCSPMKGHSHVYWYRQLPEEGLKFMVYLQKENIIDESGMPKERFSAEFPKEGPSILRIQQVVRGDSAAYFCASSPGRRSQETQYFGPGTRLLVL.

Regarding this clonotype: Being one base from a much bigger clone, this may be a read error. CDR3 amino acids: CASGTGSTDTQYF. CDR3 bases: TGTGCCAGCGGGACAGGGAGCACAGATACGCAGTATTTT. The rearrangement joins TRBV6-5 to TRBJ2-3; 9 nucleotides match TRBD1. V dropped 8 bases and J dropped 0; count of bases not matched to a gene: 0. The CDR3 is made up of 13 amino acids. Germline V CDR1 and CDR2: MNHEY, SVGAGI.

The J gene is TRBJ2-4, the V gene TRBV5-5, with D possibly matching TRBD2 (6 bases). The V and J ends lost 4 bases and 3 bases respectively, with 20 bases between them. This CDR3 has 17 amino acids. Germline CDR1 is SGHKS and CDR2 is YYEKEE (reference sequence). The CDR3 is CASSLLGIADYKNIQYF. The CDR3 nucleotides read TGTGCCAGCAGCCTCCTGGGGATAGCGGACTACAAAAACATTCAGTACTTC.

At least ten counts were recorded for this clonotype. V usage is TRBV27 and J usage is TRBJ1-1, with TRBD1 matching 8 bases. V was pared by 8 bases and J by 3 bases, with 8 bases of the junction left unmatched. CDR1 MNHEY and CDR2 SMNVEV come from the germline V gene (reference sequence). The CDR3 runs 14 residues. The CDR3 DNA is TGTGCCAGCTCACAGGGGGGCTTGCACACTGAAGCTTTCTTT. Amino acids: CASSQGGLHTEAFF.

This clonotype has a handful of counts. The V call is TRBV7-2, the J call TRBJ2-7; 7 bases are shared with TRBD2. The CDR3 length is 15 residues. V shed 5 bases, J shed 6 bases, and the junction held 13 bases outside the gene matches. Germline V gives CDR1 SGHTA, CDR2 FQGNSA. The CDR3 here is CASSAHVAGEVEQYF. The CDR3 DNA reads as TGTGCCAGCAGCGCCCACGTCGCGGGAGAGGTCGAGCAGTACTTC.

This clonotype has only a few counts. The rearrangement uses TRBV12-3 or TRBV12-4 and TRBJ2-5; D is possibly TRBD1 (6 bases). The last part of the DNA fits TRBJ2-7 better; the J call may be wrong. CDR3 length: 15 residues. CDR3 residues: CASSLGPGVVYEQYF. DNA for the CDR3: TGTGCCAGCAGTCTCGGGCCAGGGGTTGTCTACGAGCAGTACTTC.

The DNA for the CDR3 is TGTGCCAGCAGCCCCGCGTTAGGGCGGAGTCACCTCCACTTT. Residues: CASSPALGRSHLHF. The chain links TRBV5-5 to TRBJ1-6, with unresolved D. Germline V CDR1 and CDR2: SGHKS, YYEKEE (reference sequence). The germline V and J ends were trimmed by 4 bases and 15 bases, with 20 bases remaining between them. CDR3 length: 14 amino acids.

The chain uses TRBV28 and TRBJ2-5; no clear D. The J call may be in error: the DNA end matches TRBJ2-7 better. In germline, CDR1 is MDHEN, CDR2 SYDVKM. The CDR3 loop spans 13 amino acids. CDR3 sequence: CASRSRPAYEQYF. The CDR3 region has the DNA TGTGCCAGCAGATCCCGTCCCGCCTACGAGCAGTACTTC.

The rearrangement joins TRBV9 to TRBJ2-3; D possibly uses TRBD1 or TRBD2 (6 bases each). The CDR3 length is 15 residues. Germline V gene lookup returns CDR1 SGDLS and CDR2 YYNGEE. The V end was cut by 0 bases, the J end by 4 bases, with 12 bases between. The CDR3: CASSVGGARADTQYF. CDR3 coding DNA: TGTGCCAGCAGCGTAGGGGGGGCCCGAGCAGATACGCAGTATTTT.

Remarks on this clonotype: One end of the junction does not line up with germline, which may come from a read error. The chain combines TRBV7-9 with TRBJ2-7; the match to TRBD1 covers 8 bases. The CDR3 contains 12 residues. Germline V gene sequence: CDR1 SEHNR, CDR2 FQNEAQ (reference sequence). In nucleotides, the CDR3 is TGTGCCAGCAGCCGACAGGGGTCCGAGCAGCACTTC. Encoded protein: CASSRQGSEQHF.

The chain is built from TRBV3-1 and TRBJ2-3, with a weak D call TRBD1 (8 bases). The germline gives CDR1 LGHDT, CDR2 YNNKEL (reference sequence). The V end was cut by 4 bases, the J end by 2 bases, with 31 bases between. The CDR3 covers 21 residues. CDR3 sequence: CASSRGTGPSLARKTTDTQYF. The DNA of the CDR3 is TGTGCCAGCAGCCGCGGGACAGGTCCGTCACTAGCGAGGAAAACCACAGATACGCAGTATTTT.

There are many counts of this clonotype. This chain connects TRBV20-1 to TRBJ1-4, with D perhaps matching TRBD1 (5 bases). Deletions cut 4 bases from V and 2 bases from J, with 5 bases between. CDR1 is DFQATT and CDR2 is SNEGSKA in the germline V gene (reference sequence). The CDR3 contains 12 residues. The CDR3 loop reads CSATGTNEKLFF. The DNA of the CDR3 is TGCAGTGCTACAGGGACTAATGAAAAACTGTTTTTT.

The V call is TRBV19, the J call TRBJ2-1, with D perhaps TRBD1 or TRBD2 (5 bases each). The germline gives CDR1 LNHDA, CDR2 SQIVND (reference sequence). The CDR3 contains 16 residues. The V end lost 6 bases, the J end lost 6 bases, and 21 bases lay between the germline ends. The CDR3 DNA is TGTGCCAGTAGCCCCAGACTCGGGACGCGGGCCAATGAGCAGTTCTTC. Amino acid sequence: CASSPRLGTRANEQFF.

This clonotype has a single count. The DNA of the CDR3 is TGTGCCAGTGCCCGACAGGGTCAAGAGACCCAGTACTTC. It encodes CASARQGQETQYF. The chain carries TRBV19 and TRBJ2-5, with 7 bases lining up with TRBD1. V lost 8 bases and J lost 2; bases outside the gene matches: 5. Germline lookup yields CDR1 LNHDA and CDR2 SQIVND (reference sequence). This CDR3 is built from 13 residues.

The sample holds many counts of this clonotype. This chain uses TRBV5-1 with TRBJ1-4; no firm D call. Germline CDR1 reads SGHRS; CDR2 reads YFSETQ. The CDR3 is 14 residues long. The ends were cut back, 2 bases at V and 4 bases at J, with 9 bases in the middle. This CDR3 reads CASSFYMGNEKLFF. The CDR3 DNA reads as TGCGCCAGCAGCTTCTACATGGGTAATGAAAAACTGTTTTTT.

The J gene is TRBJ1-1, the V gene TRBV7-6, with D possibly being TRBD1 (6 bases). Trimming shortened V by 5 bases and J by 4 bases, and 14 bases separated the two germline ends. Germline lookup yields CDR1 SGHVS and CDR2 FNYEAQ. The CDR3 consists of 14 residues. CDR3: CASSPGDITTEAFF. The CDR3, as DNA: TGTGCCAGCAGCCCGGGGGACATTACCACTGAAGCTTTCTTT.

The chain has TRBV3-1 and TRBJ2-3, with D tentatively TRBD2 (5 bases). V shed 4 bases and J shed 3 bases, with 17 bases lying between them. Germline assignment: CDR1 LGHDT and CDR2 YNNKEL (reference sequence). The CDR3 contains 16 residues. As DNA, the CDR3 is TGTGCCAGCAGCCCCAATCACGGGGTGGGTACAGATACGCAGTATTTT. Its protein product is CASSPNHGVGTDTQYF.

The chain is built from TRBV7-9 and TRBJ2-7; the match to TRBD2 covers 8 bases. With V trimmed by 4 bases and J by 3 bases, 26 bases remained unmatched. The germline V gene has CDR1 SEHNR and CDR2 FQNEAQ (reference sequence). The CDR3 covers 21 residues. The CDR3 reads CASSSTKRGLLLGTTFYEQYF. CDR3 DNA sequence: TGTGCCAGCAGCTCTACCAAGCGGGGGCTTCTACTCGGGACTACCTTCTACGAGCAGTACTTC.

A few counts support this clonotype. This chain links TRBV20-1 with TRBJ2-3; TRBD2 agrees at 10 bases. The J segment lost 3 bases and the V segment lost 3 bases, leaving 9 bases of the junction unmatched. The CDR3 has 16 residues. Germline V gene data show CDR1 as DFQATT and CDR2 as SNEGSKA (reference sequence). As DNA, the CDR3 is TGCAGTGCTAGGGGGACTCTAGCGGGGGTGACAGATACGCAGTATTTT. This encodes CSARGTLAGVTDTQYF.

This chain connects TRBV12-3 or TRBV12-4 to TRBJ2-3, with D unresolved. CDR3 length: 14 amino acids. The ends were cut back, 1 base at V and 5 bases at J, with 10 bases in the middle. CDR3 DNA sequence: TGTGCCAGCAGTTTAGGCAGACGACGAGATACGCAGTATTTT. Translated, it gives CASSLGRRRDTQYF.

The sample holds a few counts of this clonotype. The V gene is TRBV6-5, the J gene TRBJ2-7; tentative D call: TRBD1 (5 bases). Germline V gene data show CDR1 as MNHEY and CDR2 as SVGAGI. This CDR3 has 14 residues. Trimming removed 2 bases from V and 2 bases from J, with 10 bases in between. Here the CDR3 reads CASSYIQGPYEQYF. The CDR3, as DNA: TGTGCCAGCAGTTACATCCAGGGCCCCTACGAGCAGTACTTC.

The chain combines TRBV4-2 with TRBJ2-3, with TRBD2 matching over 10 bases. CDR3 length: 16 amino acids. V lost 0 bases and J lost 5; bases outside the gene matches: 5. Germline V CDR1 and CDR2: LGHNA, YNFKEQ. Here the CDR3 DNA reads TGTGCCAGCAGCCAAGATACTAGCGGGAATGGAGATACGCAGTATTTT. It yields the protein CASSQDTSGNGDTQYF.

This clonotype was found a few times. J is TRBJ2-5 and V is TRBV7-2; D is perhaps TRBD1 (5 bases). Germline CDR1 reads SGHTA; CDR2 reads FQGNSA. V shed 1 base and J shed 3 bases, with 12 bases lying between them. The CDR3 has 15 residues. The CDR3 DNA follows: TGTGCCAGCAGCTTAGATCGGGCCAGGGAAGAGACCCAGTACTTC. It codes for CASSLDRAREETQYF.

The rearrangement joins TRBV29-1 to TRBJ2-3; TRBD2 agrees at 14 bases. Germline V gives CDR1 SQVTM, CDR2 ANQGSEA. J lost 1 base, V lost 4 bases, and 7 bases had no gene match. The CDR3 is made up of 17 amino acids. For the CDR3, the DNA is TGCAGCGTTGCTGGGACTAGCGGGAGTGTAGGCACAGATACGCAGTATTTT. Residues: CSVAGTSGSVGTDTQYF.

The rearrangement joins TRBV24-1 to TRBJ1-1; TRBD1 matches at 10 bases. This CDR3 region has 15 residues. The junction had 6 bases not matched to a gene; V was cut back by 4 bases and J by 5 bases. Germline V lookup: CDR1 KGHDR, CDR2 SFDVKD. The CDR3 loop is CATSDSRTGGTEAFF. CDR3 bases: TGTGCCACCAGTGACTCGAGGACAGGGGGGACTGAAGCTTTCTTT.

This clonotype occurred a few times. V is TRBV25-1 and J is TRBJ2-3; D might be TRBD1 (6 bases). The CDR3 consists of 10 residues. Germline loops: CDR1 MGHDK, CDR2 SYGVNS. With 10 bases removed from V and 13 bases from J, the gap between germline ends came to 15 bases. The CDR3 region has the DNA TGTGCCACGGAACAGGGTGAGGAGTATTTT. Translating gives CATEQGEEYF.